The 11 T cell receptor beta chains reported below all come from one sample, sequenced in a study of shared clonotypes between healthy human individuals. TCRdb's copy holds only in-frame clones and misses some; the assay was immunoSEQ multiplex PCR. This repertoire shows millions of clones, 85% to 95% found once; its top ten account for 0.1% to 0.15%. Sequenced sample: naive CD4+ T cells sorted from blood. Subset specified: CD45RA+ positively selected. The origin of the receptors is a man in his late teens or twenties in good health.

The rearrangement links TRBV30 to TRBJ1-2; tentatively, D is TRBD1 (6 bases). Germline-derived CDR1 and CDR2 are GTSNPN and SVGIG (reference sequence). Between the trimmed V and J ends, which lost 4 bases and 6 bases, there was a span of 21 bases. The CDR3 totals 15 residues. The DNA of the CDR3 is TGTGCCTGGATTTTGAGGGGGGGCGTCCAGGATGGCTACACCTTC. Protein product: CAWILRGGVQDGYTF.

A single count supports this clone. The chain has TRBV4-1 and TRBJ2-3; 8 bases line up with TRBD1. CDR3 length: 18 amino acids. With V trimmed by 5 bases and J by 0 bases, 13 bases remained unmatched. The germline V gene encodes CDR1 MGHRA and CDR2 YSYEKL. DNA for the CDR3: TGCGCCAGCAGCTCATTCCCGGGGGACAGGAAAAGCACAGATACGCAGTATTTT. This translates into CASSSFPGDRKSTDTQYF.

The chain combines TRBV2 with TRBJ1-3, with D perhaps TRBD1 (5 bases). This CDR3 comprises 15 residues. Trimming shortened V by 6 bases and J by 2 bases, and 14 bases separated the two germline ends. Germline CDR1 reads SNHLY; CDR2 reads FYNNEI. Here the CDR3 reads CASRDRQLAGNTIYF. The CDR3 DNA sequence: TGTGCCAGCAGAGATAGACAGTTAGCTGGAAACACCATATATTTT.

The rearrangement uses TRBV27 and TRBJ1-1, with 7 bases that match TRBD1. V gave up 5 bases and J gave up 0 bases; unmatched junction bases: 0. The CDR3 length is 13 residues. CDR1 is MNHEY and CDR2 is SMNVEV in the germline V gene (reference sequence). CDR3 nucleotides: TGTGCCAGCAGTGACAGGGTGAACACTGAAGCTTTCTTT. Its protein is CASSDRVNTEAFF.

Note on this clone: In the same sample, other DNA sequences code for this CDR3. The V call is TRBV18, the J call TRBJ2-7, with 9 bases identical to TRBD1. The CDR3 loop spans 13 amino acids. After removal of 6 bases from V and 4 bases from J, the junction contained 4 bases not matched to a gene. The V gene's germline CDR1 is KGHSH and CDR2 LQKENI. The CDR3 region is CASSPGTGYEQYF. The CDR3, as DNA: TGTGCCAGCTCCCCCGGGACAGGGTACGAGCAGTACTTC.

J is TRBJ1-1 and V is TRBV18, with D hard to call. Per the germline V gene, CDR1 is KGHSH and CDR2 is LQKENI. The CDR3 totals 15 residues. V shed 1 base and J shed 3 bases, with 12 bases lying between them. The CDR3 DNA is TGTGCCAGCTCACCACTCCCGGTGGGCGACACTGAAGCTTTCTTT. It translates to CASSPLPVGDTEAFF.

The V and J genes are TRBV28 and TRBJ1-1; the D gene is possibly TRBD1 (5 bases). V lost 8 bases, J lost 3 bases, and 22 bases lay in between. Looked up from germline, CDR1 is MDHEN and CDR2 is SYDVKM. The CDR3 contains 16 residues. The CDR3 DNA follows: TGTGCCAGCCTATCCTCGGGAAGGGGAGAGGACACTGAAGCTTTCTTT. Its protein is CASLSSGRGEDTEAFF. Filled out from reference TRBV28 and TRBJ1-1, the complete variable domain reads DVKVTQSSRYLVKRTGEKVFLECVQDMDHENMFWYRQDPGLGLRLIYFSYDVKMKEKGDIPEGYSVSREKKERFSLILESASTNQTSMYLCASLSSGRGEDTEAFFGQGTRLTVV.

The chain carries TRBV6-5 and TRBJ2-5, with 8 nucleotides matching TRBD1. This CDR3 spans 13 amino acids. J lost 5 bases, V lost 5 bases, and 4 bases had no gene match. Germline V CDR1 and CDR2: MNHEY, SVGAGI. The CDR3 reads CASSTGQAETQYF. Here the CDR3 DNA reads TGTGCCAGCAGTACGGGACAGGCGGAGACCCAGTACTTC.

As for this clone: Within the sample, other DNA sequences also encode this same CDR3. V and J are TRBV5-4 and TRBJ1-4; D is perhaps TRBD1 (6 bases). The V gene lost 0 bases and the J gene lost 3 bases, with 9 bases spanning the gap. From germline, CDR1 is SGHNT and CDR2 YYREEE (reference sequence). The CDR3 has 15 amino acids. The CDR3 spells CASSLGGGANEKLFF. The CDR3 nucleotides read TGTGCCAGCAGCTTGGGAGGGGGGGCTAATGAAAAACTGTTTTTT.

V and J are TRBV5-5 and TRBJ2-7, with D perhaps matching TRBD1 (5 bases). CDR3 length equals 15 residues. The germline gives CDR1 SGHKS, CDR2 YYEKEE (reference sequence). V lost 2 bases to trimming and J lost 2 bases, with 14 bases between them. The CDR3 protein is CASSLRGLGTYEQYF. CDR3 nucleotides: TGTGCCAGCAGCTTAAGGGGATTGGGGACCTACGAGCAGTACTTC.

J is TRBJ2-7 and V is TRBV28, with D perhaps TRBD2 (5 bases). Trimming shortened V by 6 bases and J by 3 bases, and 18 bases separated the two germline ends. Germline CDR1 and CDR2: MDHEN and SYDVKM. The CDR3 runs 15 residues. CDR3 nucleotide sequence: TGTGCCAGCAGGCACCCGAGGGTGTCAAACTACGAGCAGTACTTC. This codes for CASRHPRVSNYEQYF.